These T cell receptor beta chains were read from a single sample in a study of cytomegalovirus exposure and HLA in healthy donors. Sequencing was performed with immunoSEQ multiplex PCR; in TCRdb, only in-frame clones are kept and a portion is missing. This sample has 200,000 to 300,000 clones, with roughly 84% found just once. Sequencing input: PBMCs. The receptors derive from a girl aged 2-10 years in good health and CMV-seronegative. Each CDR3 is given with its conserved first and last residue. A D gene is named only where the DNA matches it firmly. Rows give clone size only sometimes, using once, few, many, or a class for an expanded clone.

d_call	v_call	j_call	clone_size	cdr3_aa	cdr3_nt
.	TRBV5-1	TRBJ2-1	.	CASSRPTAYNEQFF	TGCGCCAGCAGCAGACCGACAGCTTACAATGAGCAGTTCTTC
.	TRBV4-1	TRBJ1-2	few	CASSQSRADYGYTF	TGCGCCAGCAGCCAAAGCAGGGCGGACTATGGCTACACCTTC
TRBD2	TRBV30	TRBJ2-1	.	CAWNIRTSGRAIYNEQFF	TGTGCCTGGAATATAAGGACTAGCGGGAGGGCCATATACAATGAGCAGTTCTTC
TRBD1	TRBV5-1	TRBJ1-1	.	CASSPTGTVVMNTEAFF	TGCGCCAGCAGTCCCACCGGGACAGTTGTTATGAACACTGAAGCTTTCTTT
.	TRBV2	TRBJ2-5	.	CASRGETQYF	TGTGCCAGCCGCGGCGAGACCCAGTACTTC
TRBD2	TRBV9	TRBJ2-1	once	CASSVGLAGGWGEQFF	TGTGCCAGCAGCGTAGGGCTAGCGGGGGGGTGGGGTGAGCAGTTCTTC
.	TRBV15	TRBJ1-3	.	CATSSGDGNTIYF	TGTGCCACCAGCTCAGGGGACGGAAACACCATATATTTT
TRBD1	TRBV7-2	TRBJ1-1	.	CASSLAGTANTEAFF	TGTGCCAGCAGCTTAGCCGGGACAGCGAACACTGAAGCTTTCTTT
.	TRBV6-5	TRBJ2-3	.	CATLLADTQYF	TGTGCCACTCTCCTAGCAGATACGCAGTATTTT
TRBD1	TRBV9	TRBJ2-7	.	CASSPRTGGSYEQYF	TGTGCCAGCAGCCCACGGACAGGGGGCTCCTACGAGCAGTACTTC
.	TRBV10-3	TRBJ2-1	.	CAISAPLDNEQFF	TGTGCCATCAGTGCCCCCCTAGACAATGAGCAGTTCTTC
.	TRBV5-6	TRBJ1-5	.	CASSTLNQPQHF	TGTGCCAGCAGCACATTGAATCAGCCCCAGCATTTT
TRBD2	TRBV4-1	TRBJ2-7	.	CASSQGTSGVYEQYF	TGCGCCAGCAGCCAAGGGACTAGCGGGGTCTACGAGCAGTACTTC
TRBD1	TRBV4-1	TRBJ2-4	.	CASSQTGTGIENIQYF	TGCGCCAGCAGCCAAACCGGGACAGGGATTGAGAACATTCAGTACTTC
.	TRBV27	TRBJ1-6	.	CASSLTAELRSPLHF	TGTGCCAGCAGTTTGACAGCCGAATTGCGGTCACCCCTCCACTTT
TRBD1	TRBV6-4	TRBJ1-2	.	CASSENRGYGYTF	TGTGCCAGCAGTGAAAACAGGGGTTATGGCTACACCTTC
.	TRBV30	TRBJ1-5	.	CAWGFFNQPQHF	TGTGCCTGGGGCTTCTTCAATCAGCCCCAGCATTTT